The 18 T cell receptor beta chains listed next were all sequenced from one sample in a study of beta chain features in type 1 diabetes listed by TCRdb under 2018. The antigens of these receptors remain unknown. The protocol used for the library was the immunoSEQ multiplex PCR assay. All of the isolated RNA was reverse transcribed with the High Capacity cDNA Reverse Transcription Kit, so expressed TCRB transcripts were sequenced. Here the immuneACCESS table is served through TCRdb, limited to in-frame sequences with V and J called. Missing clones are a known gap in these copies; in checked studies unresolved V genes cover under half, and the rest lacks a known reason. The sample profile shows about 370,000 clones; around 10% of them were found once. The ten top clones hold about 0.63% of the sample. What the research found in general, with its limitations: A moderate but significant shortening of TCRB CDR3 length was observed in type 1 diabetes patients in all four CD4+ subsets.

What was sequenced was central memory CD4+ T cells from blood. These TCRs come from a man aged 25-45 years with type 1 diabetes.

This clone was counted many times. The gene calls are TRBV10-3 and TRBJ1-1, with D maybe TRBD1 (5 bases). Trimming removed 6 bases from V and 1 base from J, with 9 bases in between. This CDR3 has 13 residues. Germline assignment: CDR1 ENHRY and CDR2 SYGVKD. The CDR3 DNA reads as TGTGCCATCAGACCCACAGGGAACACTGAAGCTTTCTTT. The encoded protein is CAIRPTGNTEAFF.

In its sample, this clone was seen a few times. The V and J genes are TRBV5-1 and TRBJ1-1; D unclear. Trimming took off 7 bases at V and 5 bases at J, with 18 bases between the two ends. CDR3 length: 14 residues. Germline values: CDR1 SGHRS, CDR2 YFSETQ. CDR3 bases: TGCGCCAGCTACCCCGTAGGAATGGAGACTGAAGCTTTCTTT. Translating gives CASYPVGMETEAFF.

This clone was counted ten times or more. This chain links TRBV6-8 with TRBJ2-2; weak D call: TRBD2 (6 bases). The germline gives CDR1 MNHGY, CDR2 SAAAGT. V shed 8 bases and J shed 1 base, with 14 bases lying between them. The CDR3 has 15 residues. The chain's CDR3 is CASLGGEENTGELFF. CDR3 DNA: TGTGCCAGCCTTGGCGGGGAAGAGAACACCGGGGAGCTGTTTTTT.

This clone occurred a few times. The V and J genes are TRBV11-3 and TRBJ2-1; no clear D gene. V was cut by 4 bases and J by 5 bases, with 6 bases left in between. The germline V gene encodes CDR1 SGHNT and CDR2 YENEEA. CDR3 size: 12 residues. CDR3 DNA sequence: TGTGCCAGCAGCTCGAATAACAATGAGCAGTTCTTC. Its protein is CASSSNNNEQFF.

This clone appeared a few times. The rearrangement uses TRBV7-8 and TRBJ1-4, with 7 bases fitting TRBD1. Trimming took 5 bases from V and 8 from J; bases not matched to a gene: 8. Germline-derived CDR1 and CDR2 are SGHVS and FQNEAQ. CDR3 size: 14 residues. CDR3 sequence reads: CASSPGQLFEKLFF. In nucleotides, the CDR3 is TGTGCCAGCAGCCCGGGACAGCTCTTCGAAAAACTGTTTTTT.

In its sample, this clone was seen a few times. The chain combines TRBV7-9 with TRBJ1-1; no reliable D call. Trimming removed 4 bases at V and 6 bases at J, with 18 bases between. The CDR3 totals 15 residues. Germline-derived CDR1 and CDR2 are SEHNR and FQNEAQ (reference sequence). In DNA form, the CDR3 reads TGTGCCAGCAGCTCGATGGGGTCCTGGAGCCCTGAAGCTTTCTTT. This translates into CASSSMGSWSPEAFF.

This clone has a handful of counts. The CDR3 nucleotides are TGTGCCAGCAGCCCCAAACGGGGGACAGCCTACACCGGGGAGCTGTTTTTT. Translated: CASSPKRGTAYTGELFF. The V gene is TRBV7-9, the J gene TRBJ2-2; perhaps TRBD1 as D (7 bases). Germline assignment: CDR1 SEHNR and CDR2 FQNEAQ (reference sequence). Trimming left V 5 bases short and J 3 bases short, with 19 bases between. The CDR3 contains 17 residues.

This clone appeared a few times. The genes are TRBV10-3 and TRBJ1-1; D possibly corresponds to TRBD1 (5 bases). Germline CDR1 reads ENHRY; CDR2 reads SYGVKD. V was trimmed by 11 bases and J by 3 bases, leaving 13 bases between them. This CDR3 region has 12 residues. The DNA of the CDR3 is TGTGCCGCCGGGGGATGGGACACTGAAGCTTTCTTT. It codes for CAAGGWDTEAFF.

This clone was observed a few times. The chain joins TRBV27 to TRBJ2-5, with TRBD2 identical over 10 bases. V trimming: 2 bases; J trimming: 3 bases; junction bases outside the gene matches: 12. Germline lookup yields CDR1 MNHEY and CDR2 SMNVEV (reference sequence). The CDR3 is made up of 18 amino acids. The CDR3 is CASSLRGPGLAPKETQYF. The DNA of the CDR3 is TGTGCCAGCAGTTTACGGGGCCCGGGACTAGCGCCTAAAGAGACCCAGTACTTC.

The chain is built from TRBV5-1 and TRBJ1-2; D remains unclear. The CDR3 loop spans 15 amino acids. The germline gives CDR1 SGHRS, CDR2 YFSETQ. The ends were cut back, 4 bases at V and 7 bases at J, with 20 bases in the middle. The CDR3 nucleotides are TGCGCCAGCAGCGCTCCGGACCGAGATACAAGTGGCTACACCTTC. Encoded protein: CASSAPDRDTSGYTF.

This chain uses TRBV11-2 with TRBJ2-7; 12 bases are a match to TRBD2. Germline V gene lookup returns CDR1 SGHAT and CDR2 FQNNGV. V lost 2 bases to trimming and J lost 7 bases; unmatched junction nucleotides: 6. The CDR3 has 15 residues. For the CDR3, the DNA is TGTGCCAGCAGCTTAAAATACGGGACTAGCGGGGAGCAGTACTTC. Its protein product is CASSLKYGTSGEQYF.

There are a few counts of this clone. The chain couples TRBV5-4 to TRBJ2-3; D unclear. Trimming cost V 1 base and J 4 bases, with 4 bases left between them. This CDR3 spans 12 amino acids. Looked up from germline, CDR1 is SGHNT and CDR2 is YYREEE (reference sequence). The CDR3 loop is CASSLPPDTQYF. The DNA of the CDR3 is TGTGCCAGCAGCTTGCCCCCAGATACGCAGTATTTT. The entire variable domain, with the rest obtained from reference TRBV5-4 and TRBJ2-3, is as follows: ETGVTQSPTHLIKTRGQQVTLRCSSQSGHNTVSWYQQALGQGPQFIFQYYREEENGRGNFPPRFSGLQFPNYSSELNVNALELDDSALYLCASSLPPDTQYFGPGTRLTVL.

The chain combines TRBV28 with TRBJ1-1; TRBD1 might be the D (6 bases). The ends were cut back, 5 bases at V and 1 base at J, with 11 bases in the middle. CDR1 and CDR2 (germline): MDHEN, SYDVKM. The CDR3 sequence is 14 residues long. This chain's CDR3 is CASSNRQENTEAFF. The CDR3 nucleotides are TGTGCCAGCAGTAATAGACAGGAGAACACTGAAGCTTTCTTT.

The chain is built from TRBV19 and TRBJ2-1; possibly TRBD1 or TRBD2 for D (5 bases each). The CDR3 length is 12 residues. V was shortened by 3 bases and J by 12 bases, with 12 bases between the two germline ends. Germline-derived CDR1 and CDR2 are LNHDA and SQIVND (reference sequence). CDR3 DNA: TGTGCCAGTAGTATTATCGACGGGACGCAGTTCTTC. Protein sequence: CASSIIDGTQFF.

This clone was counted between two and nine times. The rearrangement uses TRBV6-5 and TRBJ2-7; tentatively, D is TRBD1 (6 bases). V was pared by 2 bases and J by 6 bases, with 11 bases between. The CDR3 spans 13 residues. Germline assignment: CDR1 MNHEY and CDR2 SVGAGI. The CDR3 is CASSYAQGSEQYF. CDR3 bases: TGTGCCAGCAGTTACGCACAGGGATCCGAGCAGTACTTC.

The chain employs TRBV28 and TRBJ2-7; 11 nucleotides line up with TRBD1. Germline V gene sequence: CDR1 MDHEN, CDR2 SYDVKM. J was trimmed by 5 bases and V by 6 bases; bases with no gene match: 9. This CDR3 spans 15 amino acids. CDR3 DNA: TGTGCCAGCAGCCGAAGGGACAGGGGGTTGAACGAGCAGTACTTC. It translates to CASSRRDRGLNEQYF.

This clone was recorded a few times. The V and J genes are TRBV7-9 and TRBJ2-7; 7 bases match TRBD2. The CDR3 is 15 residues long. The junction had 11 bases not matched to a gene; V was cut back by 5 bases and J by 4 bases. CDR1 is SEHNR, CDR2 FQNEAQ, per germline (reference sequence). As DNA, the CDR3 is TGTGCCAGCAGCCCGGGACCGGGGGGATCTTACGAGCAGTACTTC. This codes for CASSPGPGGSYEQYF.

J is TRBJ1-1 and V is TRBV5-1; a weak D match, TRBD1 (6 bases). Trimming removed 7 bases from V and 8 bases from J, with 21 bases in between. Germline loops: CDR1 SGHRS, CDR2 YFSETQ. This CDR3 has 14 residues. The CDR3, as DNA: TGCGCCAGCCGCAGGGGAACACAGGGAGGAGAAGCTTTCTTT. Its protein product is CASRRGTQGGEAFF. Full variable domain (missing parts from reference TRBV5-1 and TRBJ1-1): KAGVTQTPRYLIKTRGQQVTLSCSPISGHRSVSWYQQTPGQGLQFLFEYFSETQRNKGNFPGRFSGRQFSNSRSEMNVSTLELGDSALYLCASRRGTQGGEAFFGQGTRLTVV.